A selection of T cell receptor beta chains follows, all from one sample in a study of blood T cell repertoires in COVID-19. Profiled with immunoSEQ multiplex PCR; TCRdb holds only in-frame clones, not every one. The sample lists 200,000 to 250,000 clones, about 94% seen once, with 0.8% to 1% in the top ten. Sequenced sample: peripheral blood. Receptors originate from a man aged 60 to 75 with COVID-19, enrolled during active disease. Both conserved end residues are part of each CDR3. The order of the fields is J gene, V gene, D gene, clone size, CDR3 DNA, CDR3 protein. A D gene is named only where the DNA matches it firmly. Clone size is stated in some rows and not others, as once, few, many or a class when expanded.

TRBJ1-5,TRBV6-4,NA,once,TGTGCCAGCAGTGACTCGGGGCGGTCAAGGGGGAATCAGCCCCAGCATTTT,CASSDSGRSRGNQPQHF
TRBJ2-3,TRBV4-3,NA,NA,TGCGCCAGCAGCCAAGAAGGAACTAGAACCACAGATACGCAGTATTTT,CASSQEGTRTTDTQYF
TRBJ2-1,TRBV5-8,TRBD2,NA,TGTGCCAGCAGCTATAAGAGGACTAGCGCCTACAATGAGCAGTTCTTC,CASSYKRTSAYNEQFF
TRBJ2-1,TRBV3-1/TRBV3-2,NA,NA,TGTGCCAGCAGCCAAAGGGGGGGGGCAAGATACAATGAGCAGTTCTTC,CASSQRGGARYNEQFF
TRBJ2-7,TRBV5-5,TRBD2,NA,TGTGCCAGCAGCTTGGGATTAGCGGGGGGGCAGAACGAGCAGTACTTC,CASSLGLAGGQNEQYF
TRBJ1-1,TRBV6-5,NA,NA,TGTGCCAGCAGTAACACAGGGATCTGGGCTGAAGCTTTCTTT,CASSNTGIWAEAFF
TRBJ2-7,TRBV7-2,TRBD1,NA,TGTGCCAGCAGCCGACAGGGTTTTGGGCAGTACTTC,CASSRQGFGQYF
TRBJ1-5,TRBV15,NA,NA,TGTGCCACCAGCACCGAGGCCGGTTCTCTCTGGCCCCAGCATTTT,CATSTEAGSLWPQHF
TRBJ1-2,TRBV19,TRBD1,once,TGTGCCAGTAGTACCCAAGATCGGACAGGGTATGGCTACACCTTC,CASSTQDRTGYGYTF
TRBJ1-2,TRBV6-6,TRBD1,NA,TGTGCCAGCAGTCGGGACAGGGAAGCTAACTATGGCTACACCTTC,CASSRDREANYGYTF
TRBJ2-1,TRBV29-1,NA,NA,TGCAGCGCCCAGGGGTTTTCCTACAATGAGCAGTTCTTC,CSAQGFSYNEQFF
TRBJ1-6,TRBV5-8,NA,NA,TGTGCCAGCAGCCCGGGAGGCGCCGGGGTCAAGGTTTCACCCCTCCACTTT,CASSPGGAGVKVSPLHF
TRBJ2-3,TRBV19,NA,NA,TGTGCCAGTAGTATAGATCCGGGCACAGATACGCAGTATTTT,CASSIDPGTDTQYF
TRBJ2-7,TRBV24-1,NA,NA,TGTGCCACCAGTGAATCGTCCAGGGTGGTCCCCTACGAGCAGTACTTC,CATSESSRVVPYEQYF
TRBJ1-5,TRBV6-4,TRBD1,NA,TGTGCCAGCAGGGCCGACAGGGTTTGTAGCAATCAGCCCCAGCATTTT,CASRADRVCSNQPQHF
TRBJ2-6,TRBV2,NA,NA,TGTGCCAGCACGAGGGGGAGGGGAAGTGGGGCCAACGTCCTGACTTTC,CASTRGRGSGANVLTF
TRBJ2-2,TRBV24-1,TRBD2,NA,TGTGCCACCAGGCCCTTAGCGGGAAATATCGGGGAGCTGTTTTTT,CATRPLAGNIGELFF
TRBJ2-1,TRBV3-1/TRBV3-2,TRBD2,NA,TGTGCCAGCAGCCAAGTTTTTCAGGGAGGGCCCTACAATGAGCAGTTCTTC,CASSQVFQGGPYNEQFF
TRBJ2-7,TRBV27,NA,NA,TGTGCCAGCAGTTTATCCGACAGGTACGAGCAGTACTTC,CASSLSDRYEQYF
TRBJ1-2,TRBV12-5,NA,NA,TGTGCTAGTGGTTCCCCCTCGTCAGGTACCTATGGCTACACCTTC,CASGSPSSGTYGYTF
TRBJ1-6,TRBV21-1,NA,NA,TGTGCCAGCAATTATGGGGGCGAGAATTCACCCCTCCACTTT,CASNYGGENSPLHF
TRBJ2-7,TRBV14,TRBD1,once,TGTGCCAGCAGCCAAGAGACAGGGATTGGGGCGTACTTC,CASSQETGIGAYF
TRBJ2-7,TRBV4-1,NA,NA,TGCGCCAGCAGCCAAGATTGGCGGGGGCGCGAGCAGTACTTC,CASSQDWRGREQYF
TRBJ1-1,TRBV2,NA,NA,TGTGCCAGCAGTAGGAGTGGGGGGGCTGAAGCTTTCTTT,CASSRSGGAEAFF
TRBJ1-3,TRBV7-8,TRBD1,NA,TGTGCCAGCAGCCCCCTAGGGACAGGCTCTGGAAACACCATATATTTT,CASSPLGTGSGNTIYF
TRBJ2-1,TRBV18,TRBD1,NA,TGTGCCAGCTCACCACCGAATACAGGGGGCTACAATGAGCAGTTCTTC,CASSPPNTGGYNEQFF
TRBJ2-7,TRBV5-6,TRBD1,NA,TGTGCCAGCAGCTTAGGGCAGGGGGAAAACTACGAGCAGTACTTC,CASSLGQGENYEQYF
TRBJ2-7,TRBV18,TRBD1,NA,TGTGCCAGCTCACCGCCTGGACAGGGGCCCTCCTACGAGCAGTACTTC,CASSPPGQGPSYEQYF
TRBJ1-2,TRBV18,NA,once,TGTGCCAGCTCACCACAACAGACACAATATGGCTACACCTTC,CASSPQQTQYGYTF
TRBJ2-1,TRBV19,NA,NA,TGTGCCAGTAGTACCACAGGGCCCAAGCAGTTCTTC,CASSTTGPKQFF
TRBJ2-5,TRBV5-6,NA,few,TGTGCCAGCAGCCGCCGGAAAACAGGGTTGCGGACCCAGTACTTC,CASSRRKTGLRTQYF
TRBJ2-2,TRBV20-1,TRBD2,once,TGCAGTGCTAGTCGGCCTCGGACTAGTAATACCGGGGAGCTGTTTTTT,CSASRPRTSNTGELFF
TRBJ1-2,TRBV12-3/TRBV12-4,NA,NA,TGTGCCAGCAGTCGGAGACAGCAGGCTGGCTACACCTTC,CASSRRQQAGYTF
TRBJ2-1,TRBV2,NA,NA,TGTGCCAGCAGTGAACGGCGCGGCTCCTACAATGAGCAGTTCTTC,CASSERRGSYNEQFF
TRBJ1-2,TRBV6-5,TRBD1,NA,TGTGCCAGCAGACCTACAGGGGTGGATGGCTACACCTTC,CASRPTGVDGYTF
TRBJ1-2,TRBV27,NA,NA,TGTGCCAGCAGTTCAGGACAGTCTTATGGCTACACCTTC,CASSSGQSYGYTF
TRBJ2-7,TRBV3-1/TRBV3-2,TRBD1,once,TGTGCCAGCAGCCCGGGACAGGGCACGTACGAGCAGTACTTC,CASSPGQGTYEQYF
TRBJ1-3,TRBV2,TRBD1,NA,TGTGCCAGCAGTGAAAACCGGGACAGAGACTCTGGAAACACCATATATTTT,CASSENRDRDSGNTIYF
TRBJ1-5,TRBV4-1,NA,NA,TGCGCCAGCAGCCAGACCCCCCGGGGACTGGGCGTTCAGCCCCAGCATTTT,CASSQTPRGLGVQPQHF
TRBJ2-7,TRBV28,TRBD2,once,TGTGCCAGCAGTTTACCCGGGACTAGCTCCTACGAGCAGTACTTC,CASSLPGTSSYEQYF
TRBJ1-1,TRBV28,NA,once,TGTGCCAGCAGTTCCTGGGCCACAGGATCTGAAGCTTTCTTT,CASSSWATGSEAFF
TRBJ2-1,TRBV4-2,TRBD2,once,TGTGCCAGCAGCCCGCCTATGGCTAGCGGGAGGTACAATGAGCAGTTCTTC,CASSPPMASGRYNEQFF
TRBJ2-3,TRBV20-1,TRBD2,NA,TGCAGTGCTAGTGGTCTAGCGGGAGGCACAGATACGCAGTATTTT,CSASGLAGGTDTQYF
TRBJ2-5,TRBV11-1,NA,NA,TGTGCCAGCAGCTTAGTAGGCAGGGTACGGCAAGAGACCCAGTACTTC,CASSLVGRVRQETQYF
TRBJ1-2,TRBV6-5,NA,NA,TGTGCCAGCACCCCGTATCGTGCGGGGGGCTATGGCTACACCTTC,CASTPYRAGGYGYTF
TRBJ1-1,TRBV6-5,NA,NA,TGTGCCAGTCGTCGGGGGGGCAGTATGAACACTGAAGCTTTCTTT,CASRRGGSMNTEAFF
TRBJ2-1,TRBV11-2,TRBD2,NA,TGTGCCAGCAGCGTTAGCGGGGGGACATACAATGAGCAGTTCTTC,CASSVSGGTYNEQFF
TRBJ2-7,TRBV7-2,NA,NA,TGTGCCAGCAGCTTAGGGCTAGGAGAACTCCCGAGAGAGCAGTACTTC,CASSLGLGELPREQYF
TRBJ2-7,TRBV19,TRBD2,NA,TGTGCCAGTAGTGGACTAGCGAAACCCAACGAGCAGTACTTC,CASSGLAKPNEQYF